This record looks at one TCR beta chain sequence and its context. The sample originates from a study of T cell changes during pregnancy in multiple sclerosis. The CDR3 is 14 residues long. Germline assignment: CDR1 SGDLS and CDR2 YYNGEE. Trimming took 4 bases from V and 6 from J; bases not matched to a gene: 7. Profiled with immunoSEQ multiplex PCR; TCRdb holds only in-frame clones, not every one. The sample shows roughly 80,000 clones, roughly 94% of them seen only once. Here the sequenced sample was peripheral blood, taken before pregnancy. This TCR derives from a female donor with multiple sclerosis, enrolled in a pregnancy study. The V and J genes are TRBV9 and TRBJ2-1, with 7 bases lining up with TRBD2. CDR3 nucleotide sequence: TGTGCCAGCAGCCCGACTAGCAGAGGCAATGAGCAGTTCTTC. Its protein product is CASSPTSRGNEQFF.